These 9 T cell receptor beta chains share one sample of origin, sequenced in a study of blood T cell repertoires in COVID-19. Method: immunoSEQ multiplex PCR; TCRdb's copy keeps in-frame clones and lacks some. The data show 200,000 to 250,000 clones, about 86% seen once. The sample taken for sequencing was PBMCs or T cells enriched from blood (not recorded which). The origin of the receptors is a woman between 35 and 50 years old with acute COVID-19.

This clone turned up a few times. This chain uses TRBV11-2 with TRBJ1-6; D perhaps matches TRBD1 (5 bases). Germline V lookup: CDR1 SGHAT, CDR2 FQNNGV. The CDR3 has 12 amino acids. The V end lost 5 bases, the J end lost 12 bases, and 11 bases lay between the germline ends. The CDR3 nucleotides read TGTGCCAGCAGCATTGACAGTAAACCCCTCCACTTT. Its protein is CASSIDSKPLHF.

The chain carries TRBV21-1 and TRBJ2-3; the table's TRBD1 call for D was not verified on the DNA. TRBV21-1 is shown as a pseudogene. The CDR3 length is 16 residues. The CDR3 DNA reads TGTGCCAGCAGCACGATCCCGGGACAGGGAACAGATACGCAGTATTTT. It encodes CASSTIPGQGTDTQYF.

This clone appeared a few times. The chain combines TRBV5-1 with TRBJ2-5; 13 nucleotides agree with TRBD2. The V gene end was trimmed by 7 bases and the J gene end by 5 bases; junction bases not matched to a gene: 8. The CDR3 length is 15 residues. Germline lookup yields CDR1 SGHRS and CDR2 YFSETQ. CDR3 bases: TGCGCCAGCTTGAGGGGGACTAGCGGGACCGAGACCCAGTACTTC. Translating gives CASLRGTSGTETQYF. Complete variable domain (other parts from reference TRBV5-1 and TRBJ2-5): KAGVTQTPRYLIKTRGQQVTLSCSPISGHRSVSWYQQTPGQGLQFLFEYFSETQRNKGNFPGRFSGRQFSNSRSEMNVSTLELGDSALYLCASLRGTSGTETQYFGPGTRLLVL.

The rearrangement links TRBV5-1 to TRBJ2-1; 8 bases map to TRBD1. This CDR3 has 19 residues. CDR1 is SGHRS, CDR2 YFSETQ, per germline. J was trimmed by 3 bases and V by 0 bases; bases with no gene match: 14. The CDR3 protein is CASSLGRQGNYYYYNEQFF. In DNA, the CDR3 is TGCGCCAGCAGCTTGGGGAGACAGGGGAATTACTACTACTACAATGAGCAGTTCTTC.

This chain links TRBV9 with TRBJ2-7; 7 bases align to TRBD1. The germline V gene encodes CDR1 SGDLS and CDR2 YYNGEE. Losses at the gene ends were 3 bases for V and 5 bases for J; bases not matched to a gene: 11. The CDR3 runs 15 residues. CDR3 nucleotide sequence: TGTGCCAGCAGCGCAAACCCCGGGACAGTCCACGAGCAGTACTTC. It specifies CASSANPGTVHEQYF.

This clone was detected once. CDR3 sequence: CATSRDYTQYF. For the CDR3, the DNA is TGTGCCACCAGCAGAGACTATACGCAGTATTTT. The V gene is TRBV15, the J gene TRBJ2-3; no definite D call. This CDR3 is built from 11 residues. CDR1 and CDR2 from the germline V gene are LNHNV and YYDKDF (reference sequence). Trimming stripped 0 bases from V and 7 bases from J, with 2 bases between. Full variable domain (remainder filled in from reference TRBV15 and TRBJ2-3): DAMVIQNPRYQVTQFGKPVTLSCSQTLNHNVMYWYQQKSSQAPKLLFHYYDKDFNNEADTPDNFQSRRPNTSFCFLDIRSPGLGDTAMYLCATSRDYTQYFGPGTRLTVL.

This clone was seen a handful of times. This rearrangement joins TRBV27 to TRBJ1-1; D remains ambiguous. V lost 2 bases, J lost 8 bases, and 12 bases lay in between. CDR1 is MNHEY and CDR2 is SMNVEV in the germline V gene (reference sequence). The CDR3 extends over 13 amino acids. The CDR3 loop reads CASSLDSGLEAFF. CDR3 coding DNA: TGTGCCAGCAGTTTAGATTCAGGCCTGGAAGCTTTCTTT.

The chain employs TRBV21-1 and TRBJ2-7; the table names TRBD1, a call not compared with the DNA. TRBV21-1 is recorded as a pseudogene. This CDR3 comprises 16 residues. The CDR3 loop reads CASSNEHTGTGNEQYF. The CDR3 DNA reads as TGTGCCAGCAGCAACGAACACACCGGGACAGGGAACGAGCAGTACTTC.

The chain links TRBV18 to TRBJ1-1; TRBD1 agrees at 7 bases. The CDR3 has 14 residues. Germline V gene lookup returns CDR1 KGHSH and CDR2 LQKENI. J gave up 4 bases and V 3 bases, and 5 bases lay outside the gene matches. DNA for the CDR3: TGTGCCAGCTCACCTCAGGGACAGCGCACTGAAGCTTTCTTT. This codes for CASSPQGQRTEAFF.